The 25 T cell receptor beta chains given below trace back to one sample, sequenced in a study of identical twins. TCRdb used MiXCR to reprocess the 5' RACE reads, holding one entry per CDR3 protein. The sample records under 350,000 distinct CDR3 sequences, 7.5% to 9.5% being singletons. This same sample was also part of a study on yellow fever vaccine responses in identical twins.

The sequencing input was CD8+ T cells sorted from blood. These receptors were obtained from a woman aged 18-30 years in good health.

The DNA of the CDR3 is TGTGCCAGCAGCTTAGAGGCTAGCGAGCCCTACGAGCAGTACTTC. This encodes CASSLEASEPYEQYF. This rearrangement joins TRBV7-8 to TRBJ2-7; D is possibly TRBD2 (6 bases). There are 15 residues in the CDR3. Trimming cost V 1 base and J 2 bases, with 12 bases left between them. Germline CDR1 is SGHVS and CDR2 is FQNEAQ.

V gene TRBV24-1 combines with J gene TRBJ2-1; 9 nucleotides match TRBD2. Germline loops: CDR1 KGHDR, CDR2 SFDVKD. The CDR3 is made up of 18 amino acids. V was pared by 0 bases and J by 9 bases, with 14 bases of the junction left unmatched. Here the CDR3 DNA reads TGTGCCACCAGTGATTTGAATAGTGCGGGGGGGTCTAGCGGTGAGCAGTTCTTC. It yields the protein CATSDLNSAGGSSGEQFF.

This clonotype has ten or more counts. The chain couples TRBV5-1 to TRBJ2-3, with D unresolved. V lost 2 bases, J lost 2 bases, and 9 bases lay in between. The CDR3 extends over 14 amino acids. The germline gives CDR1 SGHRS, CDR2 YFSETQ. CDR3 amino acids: CASSFEAATDTQYF. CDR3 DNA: TGCGCCAGCAGCTTTGAGGCTGCCACAGATACGCAGTATTTT.

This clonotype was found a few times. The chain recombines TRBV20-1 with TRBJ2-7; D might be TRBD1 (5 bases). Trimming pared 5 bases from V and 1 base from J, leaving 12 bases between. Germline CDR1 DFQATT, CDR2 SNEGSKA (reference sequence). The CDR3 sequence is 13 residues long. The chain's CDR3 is CSAEADSSYEQYF. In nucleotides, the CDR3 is TGCAGTGCTGAGGCAGACAGTTCCTACGAGCAGTACTTC.

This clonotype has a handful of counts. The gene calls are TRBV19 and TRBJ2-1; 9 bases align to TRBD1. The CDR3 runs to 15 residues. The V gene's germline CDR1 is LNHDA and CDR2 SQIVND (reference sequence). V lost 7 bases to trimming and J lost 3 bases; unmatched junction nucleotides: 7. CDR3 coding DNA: TGTGCCAGTACTGCAGACAGGGGGGTCTACAATGAGCAGTTCTTC. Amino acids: CASTADRGVYNEQFF.

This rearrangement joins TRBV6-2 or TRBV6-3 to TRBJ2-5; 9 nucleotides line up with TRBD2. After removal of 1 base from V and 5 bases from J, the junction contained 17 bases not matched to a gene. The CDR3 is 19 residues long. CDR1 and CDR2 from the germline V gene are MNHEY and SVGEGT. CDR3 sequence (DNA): TGTGCCAGCAGTTACTTACGGCGGGAGGGCCTCACGATATTGGAGACCCAGTACTTC. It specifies CASSYLRREGLTILETQYF.

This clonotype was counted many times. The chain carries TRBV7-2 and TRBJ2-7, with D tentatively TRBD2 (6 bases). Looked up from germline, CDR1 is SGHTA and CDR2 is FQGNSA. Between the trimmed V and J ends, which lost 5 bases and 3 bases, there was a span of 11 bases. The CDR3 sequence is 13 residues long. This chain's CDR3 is CASSPGGVYEQYF. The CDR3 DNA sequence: TGTGCCAGCAGCCCCGGCGGGGTCTACGAGCAGTACTTC.

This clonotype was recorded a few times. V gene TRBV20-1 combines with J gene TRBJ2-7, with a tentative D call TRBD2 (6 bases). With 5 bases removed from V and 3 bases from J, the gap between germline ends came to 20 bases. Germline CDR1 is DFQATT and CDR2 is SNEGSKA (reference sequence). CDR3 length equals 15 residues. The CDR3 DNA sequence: TGCAGTGCTTTATTACCGGGACTTCTGATCTACGAGCAGTACTTC. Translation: CSALLPGLLIYEQYF.

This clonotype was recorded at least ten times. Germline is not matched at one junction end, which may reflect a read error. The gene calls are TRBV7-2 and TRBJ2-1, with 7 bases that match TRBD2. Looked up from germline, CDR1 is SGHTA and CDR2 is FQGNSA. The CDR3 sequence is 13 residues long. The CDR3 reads CASSLGVGLLHVF. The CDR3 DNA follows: TGTGCCAGCAGCTTAGGAGTGGGACTACTTCACGTTTTC.

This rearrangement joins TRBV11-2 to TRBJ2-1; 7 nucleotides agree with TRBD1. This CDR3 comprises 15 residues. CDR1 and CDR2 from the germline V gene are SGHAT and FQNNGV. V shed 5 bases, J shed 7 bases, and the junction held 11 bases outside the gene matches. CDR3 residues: CASSPDRLLGNEQFF. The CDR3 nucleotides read TGTGCCAGCAGCCCGGACAGGTTATTAGGGAATGAGCAGTTCTTC.

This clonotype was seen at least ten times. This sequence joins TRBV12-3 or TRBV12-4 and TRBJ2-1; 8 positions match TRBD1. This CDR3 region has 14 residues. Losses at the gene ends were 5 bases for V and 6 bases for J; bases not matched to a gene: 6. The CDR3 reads CASSVRTGTNEQFF. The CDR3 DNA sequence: TGTGCCAGCAGTGTTCGGACAGGGACCAATGAGCAGTTCTTC.

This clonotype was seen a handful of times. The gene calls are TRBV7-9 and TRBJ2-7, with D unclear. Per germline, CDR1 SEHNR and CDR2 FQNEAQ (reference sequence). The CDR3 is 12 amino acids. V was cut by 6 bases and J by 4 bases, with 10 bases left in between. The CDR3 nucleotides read TGTGCCAGCAGTACAATACGGTACGAGCAGTACTTC. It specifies CASSTIRYEQYF.

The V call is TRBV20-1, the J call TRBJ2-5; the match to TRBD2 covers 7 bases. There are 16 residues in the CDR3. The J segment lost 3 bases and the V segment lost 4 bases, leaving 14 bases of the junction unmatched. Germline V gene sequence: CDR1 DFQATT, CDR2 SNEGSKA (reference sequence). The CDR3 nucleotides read TGCAGTGCTAAACACCCCGGGAGGACAATAGAAGAGACCCAGTACTTC. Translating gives CSAKHPGRTIEETQYF.

CDR3 in DNA: TGTGCCAGCAGCAGTCTGGGGGGCACCTACAATGAGCAGTTCTTC. This encodes CASSSLGGTYNEQFF. The rearrangement uses TRBV27 and TRBJ2-1; D is possibly TRBD1 or TRBD2 (6 bases each). Trimming shortened V by 6 bases and J by 2 bases, and 14 bases separated the two germline ends. Per germline, CDR1 MNHEY and CDR2 SMNVEV (reference sequence). The CDR3 is 15 residues long.

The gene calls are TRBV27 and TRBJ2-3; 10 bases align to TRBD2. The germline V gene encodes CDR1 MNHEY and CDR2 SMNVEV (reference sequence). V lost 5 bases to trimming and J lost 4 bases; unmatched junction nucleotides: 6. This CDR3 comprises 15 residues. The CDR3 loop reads CASSPGLADPDTQYF. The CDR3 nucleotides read TGTGCCAGCAGTCCAGGACTAGCGGACCCAGATACGCAGTATTTT.

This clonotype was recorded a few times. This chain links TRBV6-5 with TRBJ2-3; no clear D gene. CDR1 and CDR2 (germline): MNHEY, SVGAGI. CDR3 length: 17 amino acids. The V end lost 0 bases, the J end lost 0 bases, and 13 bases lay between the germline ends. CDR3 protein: CASSYSNLEVSTDTQYF. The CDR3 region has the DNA TGTGCCAGCAGTTACTCGAACCTAGAAGTTAGCACAGATACGCAGTATTTT.

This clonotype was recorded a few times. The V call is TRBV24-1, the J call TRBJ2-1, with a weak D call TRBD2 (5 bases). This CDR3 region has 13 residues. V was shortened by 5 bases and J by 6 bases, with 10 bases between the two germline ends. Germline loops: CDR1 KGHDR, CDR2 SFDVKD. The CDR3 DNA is TGTGCCACCAGTGCCTCGAGCGGCAATGAGCAGTTCTTC. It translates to CATSASSGNEQFF.

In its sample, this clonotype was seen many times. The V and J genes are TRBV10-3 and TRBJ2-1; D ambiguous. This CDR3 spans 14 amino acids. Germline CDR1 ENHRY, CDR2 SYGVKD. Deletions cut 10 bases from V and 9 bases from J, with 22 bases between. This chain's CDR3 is CATSDDVLYGEQFF. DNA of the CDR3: TGTGCCACTTCCGACGACGTTCTATATGGTGAGCAGTTCTTC.

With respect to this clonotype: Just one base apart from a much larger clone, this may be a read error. The CDR3 DNA is TGCAGTGCTAAAGCGGGGGCCGACTACGAGCAGTACTTC. It translates to CSAKAGADYEQYF. V gene TRBV20-1 combines with J gene TRBJ2-7, with TRBD2 matching 8 bases. The germline CDR1 and CDR2 sequences are DFQATT and SNEGSKA (reference sequence). After removal of 4 bases from V and 3 bases from J, the junction contained 5 bases not matched to a gene. The CDR3 spans 13 residues.

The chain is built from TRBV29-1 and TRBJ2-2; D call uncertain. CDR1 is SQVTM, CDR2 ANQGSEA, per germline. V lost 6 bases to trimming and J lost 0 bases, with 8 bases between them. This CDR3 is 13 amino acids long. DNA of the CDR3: TGCAGCGTCCCCAGGCCGAACACCGGGGAGCTGTTTTTT. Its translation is CSVPRPNTGELFF.

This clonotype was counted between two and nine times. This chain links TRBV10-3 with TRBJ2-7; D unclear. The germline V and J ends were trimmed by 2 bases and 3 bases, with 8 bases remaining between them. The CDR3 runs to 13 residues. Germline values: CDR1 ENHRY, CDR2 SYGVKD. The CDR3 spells CAISEPYYYEQYF. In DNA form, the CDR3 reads TGTGCCATCAGTGAGCCATATTACTACGAGCAGTACTTC.

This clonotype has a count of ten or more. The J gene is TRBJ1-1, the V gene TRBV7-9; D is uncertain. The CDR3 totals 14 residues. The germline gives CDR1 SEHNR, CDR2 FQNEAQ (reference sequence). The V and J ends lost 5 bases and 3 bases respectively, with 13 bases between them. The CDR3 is CASSRPTLDTEAFF. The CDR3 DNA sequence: TGTGCCAGCAGCCGACCCACTTTGGACACTGAAGCTTTCTTT.

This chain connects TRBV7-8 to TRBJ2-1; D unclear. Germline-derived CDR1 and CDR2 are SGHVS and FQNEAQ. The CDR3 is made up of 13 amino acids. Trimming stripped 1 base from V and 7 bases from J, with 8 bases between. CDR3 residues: CASSLVGENEQFF. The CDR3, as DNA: TGTGCCAGCAGCTTAGTAGGAGAAAATGAGCAGTTCTTC. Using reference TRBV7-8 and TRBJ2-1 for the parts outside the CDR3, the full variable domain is GAGVSQSPRYKVAKRGQDVALRCDPISGHVSLFWYQQALGQGPEFLTYFQNEAQLDKSGLPSDRFFAERPEGSVSTLKIQRTQQEDSAVYLCASSLVGENEQFFGPGTRLTVL.

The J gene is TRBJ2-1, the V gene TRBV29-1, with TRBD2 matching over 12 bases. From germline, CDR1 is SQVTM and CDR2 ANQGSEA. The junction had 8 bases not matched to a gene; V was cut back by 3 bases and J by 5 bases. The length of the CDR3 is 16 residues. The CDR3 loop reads CSVETSGRVGHNEQFF. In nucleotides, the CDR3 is TGCAGCGTTGAGACTAGCGGGAGAGTGGGGCACAATGAGCAGTTCTTC.

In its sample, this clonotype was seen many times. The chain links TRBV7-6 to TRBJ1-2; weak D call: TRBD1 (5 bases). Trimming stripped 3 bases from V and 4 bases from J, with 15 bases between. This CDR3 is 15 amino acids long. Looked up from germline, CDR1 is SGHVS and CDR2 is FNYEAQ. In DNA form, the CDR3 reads TGTGCCAGCAGCTTGGGACCTCAAACTATCTATGGCTACACCTTC. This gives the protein CASSLGPQTIYGYTF. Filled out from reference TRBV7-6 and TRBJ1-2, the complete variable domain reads GAGVSQSPRYKVTKRGQDVALRCDPISGHVSLYWYRQALGQGPEFLTYFNYEAQQDKSGLPNDRFSAERPEGSISTLTIQRTEQRDSAMYRCASSLGPQTIYGYTFGSGTRLTVV.